One sample yielded the 22 T cell receptor beta chains listed below, sequenced in a study of shared clonotypes between healthy human individuals. The data were produced by immunoSEQ multiplex PCR, yet TCRdb's version contains in-frame clones alone and is incomplete. The table lists about 1.1 million clones, about 72% of them singletons. The specimen sequenced was memory CD4+ T cells from PBMCs. Subset here: CD45RA-negative fraction. These receptors came from a man between 18 and 35 years old in good health. Some clones in this sample may be carry-over from other donors' samples.

The gene calls are TRBV11-3 and TRBJ2-7, with 7 bases matching TRBD2. In germline, CDR1 is SGHNT, CDR2 YENEEA. The CDR3 totals 14 residues. J lost 5 bases, V lost 5 bases, and 9 bases had no gene match. The DNA of the CDR3 is TGTGCCAGCAGCCTGGGGGGGGTCGCAGACGAGCAGTACTTC. Translated, it gives CASSLGGVADEQYF.

The chain combines TRBV7-2 with TRBJ2-3; no reliable D call. The CDR3 consists of 12 residues. Germline V lookup: CDR1 SGHTA, CDR2 FQGNSA. Trimming took off 5 bases at V and 4 bases at J, with 7 bases between the two ends. The CDR3 sequence is CASSVGPDTQYF. The CDR3 nucleotides are TGTGCCAGCAGCGTAGGTCCAGATACGCAGTATTTT.

The rearrangement joins TRBV10-1 to TRBJ2-2; D uncertain. CDR3 length equals 13 residues. Trimming cost V 6 bases and J 5 bases, with 10 bases left between them. Germline loops: CDR1 WNHNN, CDR2 SYGVQD (reference sequence). DNA for the CDR3: TGCGCCAGCAGCGCAGATAGGACCGGGGAGCTGTTTTTT. It specifies CASSADRTGELFF.

The V call is TRBV5-5, the J call TRBJ1-3; no definite D call. Germline values: CDR1 SGHKS, CDR2 YYEKEE (reference sequence). Between the trimmed V and J ends, which lost 2 bases and 0 bases, there was a span of 9 bases. This CDR3 spans 15 amino acids. CDR3 sequence (DNA): TGTGCCAGCAGCTTATCCGGGGTCTCTGGAAACACCATATATTTT. It codes for CASSLSGVSGNTIYF.

This clone was counted at least ten times. V usage is TRBV5-3 and J usage is TRBJ2-1; 7 positions agree with TRBD1. TRBV5-3 is designated an ORF whose function remains uncertain. The CDR3 is 15 residues long. V dropped 10 bases and J dropped 1; count of bases not matched to a gene: 11. In nucleotides, the CDR3 is TGTGCCGTCTGGGGTTACAGGGGATCCTACAATGAGCAGTTCTTC. Translated, it gives CAVWGYRGSYNEQFF.

This clone has just one count. The chain joins TRBV5-1 to TRBJ2-5, with D unresolved. The length of the CDR3 is 14 residues. The V gene lost 4 bases and the J gene lost 5 bases, with 15 bases spanning the gap. Germline V gene data show CDR1 as SGHRS and CDR2 as YFSETQ. The CDR3 DNA is TGCGCCAGCAGCCCGACTGGCTTAGGGGAGACCCAGTACTTC. The encoded protein is CASSPTGLGETQYF.

The chain joins TRBV5-1 to TRBJ2-1; 10 bases fit TRBD2. V lost 0 bases and J lost 6; bases outside the gene matches: 6. The CDR3 has 16 amino acids. Germline assignment: CDR1 SGHRS and CDR2 YFSETQ. CDR3 residues: CASSLAPSGRVNEQFF. As DNA, the CDR3 is TGCGCCAGCAGCTTGGCACCTAGCGGGAGAGTCAATGAGCAGTTCTTC.

The J gene is TRBJ2-2, the V gene TRBV4-2; 10 nucleotides agree with TRBD2. With 0 bases clipped from V and 2 bases from J, the junction kept 6 bases outside the gene matches. Germline V CDR1 and CDR2: LGHNA, YNFKEQ. CDR3 length equals 18 residues. CDR3 protein: CASSQEGLAGGNTGELFF. CDR3 DNA: TGTGCCAGCAGCCAAGAGGGTTTAGCGGGAGGAAACACCGGGGAGCTGTTTTTT.

The chain recombines TRBV6-5 with TRBJ2-6; tentatively, D is TRBD1 or TRBD2 (6 bases each). CDR1 MNHEY and CDR2 SVGAGI come from the germline V gene. The V end lost 2 bases, the J end lost 3 bases, and 11 bases lay between the germline ends. The CDR3 sequence is 16 residues long. The CDR3 DNA follows: TGTGCCAGCAGTTACGAACAGGGAGGTGGGGCCAACGTCCTGACTTTC. It yields the protein CASSYEQGGGANVLTF.

The chain carries TRBV4-2 and TRBJ2-1; 8 bases match TRBD1. The CDR3 totals 16 residues. The germline gives CDR1 LGHNA, CDR2 YNFKEQ. V shed 4 bases and J 3 bases; nucleotides not matched to a gene: 8. This CDR3 is CASSPRGQGLYNEQFF. The CDR3 DNA reads as TGTGCCAGCAGCCCCCGCGGACAGGGACTCTACAATGAGCAGTTCTTC.

The rearrangement uses TRBV18 and TRBJ2-1, with TRBD2 matching 9 bases. Trimming cost V 5 bases and J 3 bases; bases outside gene matches: 5. Germline loops: CDR1 KGHSH, CDR2 LQKENI. The CDR3 is 15 residues long. The CDR3 sequence: CASSKGLASYNEQFF. The CDR3 nucleotides read TGTGCCAGCTCAAAAGGACTAGCGAGCTACAATGAGCAGTTCTTC.

The chain uses TRBV7-2 and TRBJ2-1, with 11 bases lining up with TRBD2. V was pared by 5 bases and J by 4 bases, with 4 bases of the junction left unmatched. The CDR3 spans 15 residues. Germline V lookup: CDR1 SGHTA, CDR2 FQGNSA. The CDR3 sequence: CASSATSGSYNEQFF. The CDR3 DNA follows: TGTGCCAGCAGCGCAACTAGCGGGAGTTACAATGAGCAGTTCTTC.

The rearrangement uses TRBV21-1 and TRBJ2-5; the listed D gene, TRBD1, was not tested against the DNA. TRBV21-1 is designated a pseudogene. This CDR3 is built from 15 residues. The CDR3 loop reads CASSKSRDRGCWPYF. CDR3 sequence (DNA): TGTGCCAGCAGCAAATCCAGGGACAGGGGCTGTTGGCCGTACTTC.

The chain links TRBV5-1 to TRBJ2-7; 14 bases are shared with TRBD2. Germline CDR1 SGHRS, CDR2 YFSETQ. V shed 6 bases, J shed 5 bases, and the junction held 10 bases outside the gene matches. The CDR3 totals 16 residues. The chain's CDR3 is CASTPQGLAGVDEQYF. CDR3 sequence (DNA): TGCGCCAGCACCCCACAGGGACTAGCGGGAGTGGACGAGCAGTACTTC.

In the case of this clone: A much larger clone differs by one base, so this may be a read error. Distinct nucleotide sequences in the sample also encode this CDR3. This chain uses TRBV5-4 with TRBJ2-5; 8 bases fit TRBD1. The V gene's germline CDR1 is SGHNT and CDR2 YYREEE (reference sequence). This CDR3 spans 15 amino acids. CDR3 region: CASSFRDRLQETQYF. The CDR3, as DNA: TGTGCCAGCAGCTTCCGGGACAGGCTACAAGAGACCCAATACTTC.

The table lists this clone with a few counts. J is TRBJ1-1 and V is TRBV7-9; the D is unclear. This CDR3 is 15 amino acids long. V was pared by 2 bases and J by 1 base, with 11 bases between. From germline, CDR1 is SEHNR and CDR2 FQNEAQ (reference sequence). The DNA for the CDR3 is TGTGCCAGCAGCTTAATGGACGGAGGGAACACTGAAGCTTTCTTT. This codes for CASSLMDGGNTEAFF.

The rearrangement uses TRBV11-2 and TRBJ2-2; 14 bases agree with TRBD2. The J segment lost 4 bases and the V segment lost 4 bases, leaving 8 bases of the junction unmatched. Germline V gene data show CDR1 as SGHAT and CDR2 as FQNNGV. The CDR3 has 18 residues. CDR3 protein: CASSSRGTSGSLTGELFF. The CDR3, as DNA: TGTGCCAGCAGCTCTAGAGGGACTAGCGGGAGTCTCACCGGGGAGCTGTTTTTT.

This clone was detected a few times. The chain joins TRBV30 to TRBJ2-3; 9 bases match TRBD2. J lost 5 bases, V lost 3 bases, and 9 bases had no gene match. CDR1 is GTSNPN, CDR2 SVGIG, per germline (reference sequence). The CDR3 consists of 15 residues. The chain's CDR3 is CAWRAPSGVRDTQYF. CDR3 DNA: TGTGCCTGGAGAGCTCCTAGCGGGGTGAGAGATACGCAGTATTTT.

The rearrangement joins TRBV6-1 to TRBJ1-4; unclear D gene. Trimming removed 2 bases from V and 10 bases from J, with 8 bases in between. Germline CDR1 is MNHNS and CDR2 is SASEGT. The CDR3 is made up of 12 amino acids. This chain's CDR3 is CASSETVLKLFF. The CDR3 nucleotides read TGTGCCAGCAGTGAAACAGTGCTAAAACTGTTTTTT.

Worth noting for this clone: The sample contains more than one DNA sequence encoding this CDR3. This chain uses TRBV5-1 with TRBJ2-1; TRBD2 agrees at 8 bases. Germline CDR1 SGHRS, CDR2 YFSETQ. V shed 4 bases and J 1 base; nucleotides not matched to a gene: 4. The CDR3 has 15 amino acids. The CDR3, as DNA: TGCGCCAGCAGCCTCACTAGCGGTTCCTACAATGAGCAGTTCTTC. This encodes CASSLTSGSYNEQFF. Based on the CDR3 plus reference TRBV5-1 and TRBJ2-1, the full variable domain is KAGVTQTPRYLIKTRGQQVTLSCSPISGHRSVSWYQQTPGQGLQFLFEYFSETQRNKGNFPGRFSGRQFSNSRSEMNVSTLELGDSALYLCASSLTSGSYNEQFFGPGTRLTVL.

The chain is built from TRBV6-5 and TRBJ2-1; 11 bases line up with TRBD2. The germline CDR1 and CDR2 sequences are MNHEY and SVGAGI. The CDR3 is 14 residues long. J gave up 13 bases and V 5 bases, and 10 bases lay outside the gene matches. The CDR3 protein is CASSTTSGSKAQFF. The CDR3 nucleotides read TGTGCCAGCAGTACAACTAGCGGGAGTAAGGCCCAGTTCTTC.

The V call is TRBV19, the J call TRBJ2-7; 7 bases map to TRBD1. Trimming removed 8 bases from V and 5 bases from J; junction bases left unmatched: 12. Germline CDR1 is LNHDA and CDR2 is SQIVND (reference sequence). The CDR3 length is 14 residues. CDR3: CASSRDRDGNEQYF. The CDR3 DNA sequence: TGTGCCAGTTCGCGCGACAGGGATGGGAACGAGCAGTACTTC.